These 21 T cell receptor beta chains share one sample of origin, sequenced in a study of OX40 agonist ivuxolimab in advanced cancers. Measured with immunoSEQ multiplex PCR; TCRdb has only the in-frame clones, and not every one. Here the sample spans about 83,000 clones, about 88% being singletons. This material consisted of CD4+ or CD8+ T cells sorted from blood, taken in a trial of the OX40 agonist ivuxolimab. Source of these receptors: an adult with an advanced solid tumor such as melanoma, head and neck, liver or kidney cancer.

This clone was counted only a few times. This chain links TRBV11-2 with TRBJ2-1, with D tentatively TRBD1 (6 bases). Trimming left V 0 bases short and J 4 bases short, with 10 bases between. This CDR3 has 15 residues. CDR1 and CDR2 from the germline V gene are SGHAT and FQNNGV. The CDR3 reads CASSLDPQGYNEQFF. CDR3 sequence (DNA): TGTGCCAGCAGCTTAGACCCCCAGGGGTACAATGAGCAGTTCTTC.

V is TRBV5-5 and J is TRBJ1-2; D unresolved. The germline V and J ends were trimmed by 1 base and 7 bases, with 11 bases remaining between them. Germline V lookup: CDR1 SGHKS, CDR2 YYEKEE (reference sequence). CDR3 length: 13 amino acids. Written as DNA, the CDR3 is TGTGCCAGCAGCTTGTGGACCTCGGTTGGCTACACCTTC. Translation gives CASSLWTSVGYTF.

This clone showed up just a few times. This chain connects TRBV30 to TRBJ1-5; TRBD1 matches 7 bases. The trim removed 1 base at V and 0 bases at J, leaving 3 bases unmatched. Germline V CDR1 and CDR2: GTSNPN, SVGIG (reference sequence). This CDR3 spans 15 amino acids. CDR3 region: CAWSGDSFSNQPQHF. CDR3 coding DNA: TGTGCCTGGAGTGGGGACAGTTTTAGCAATCAGCCCCAGCATTTT.

V usage is TRBV19 and J usage is TRBJ2-3, with 7 bases matching TRBD1. V lost 5 bases and J lost 4; bases outside the gene matches: 6. Per germline, CDR1 LNHDA and CDR2 SQIVND (reference sequence). The CDR3 loop spans 14 amino acids. The CDR3 reads CASSFGTAADTQYF. The CDR3 DNA sequence: TGTGCCAGTAGTTTCGGGACAGCCGCAGATACGCAGTATTTT. The variable domain in full, with the rest retrieved from reference TRBV19 and TRBJ2-3, is DGGITQSPKYLFRKEGQNVTLSCEQNLNHDAMYWYRQDPGQGLRLIYYSQIVNDFQKGDIAEGYSVSREKKESFPLTVTSAQKNPTAFYLCASSFGTAADTQYFGPGTRLTVL.

V gene TRBV19 combines with J gene TRBJ2-3; D ambiguous. The CDR3 runs to 17 residues. V lost 4 bases and J lost 1, with 18 bases in between. Per germline, CDR1 LNHDA and CDR2 SQIVND (reference sequence). The CDR3 DNA reads TGTGCCAGTAGTACCTCCGGGCCAGCGCTTGGCACAGATACGCAGTATTTT. This codes for CASSTSGPALGTDTQYF. The variable domain in full, with the rest retrieved from reference TRBV19 and TRBJ2-3, is DGGITQSPKYLFRKEGQNVTLSCEQNLNHDAMYWYRQDPGQGLRLIYYSQIVNDFQKGDIAEGYSVSREKKESFPLTVTSAQKNPTAFYLCASSTSGPALGTDTQYFGPGTRLTVL.

This chain links TRBV28 with TRBJ1-2; D is unclear. Trimming cost V 6 bases and J 1 base, with 12 bases left between them. Germline V lookup: CDR1 MDHEN, CDR2 SYDVKM. The CDR3 is 14 amino acids. The CDR3 DNA sequence: TGTGCCAGCAGCCCAGGTAATCGTAACTATGGCTACACCTTC. Residues: CASSPGNRNYGYTF.

The chain links TRBV9 to TRBJ1-2; no reliable D call. The CDR3 loop spans 14 amino acids. Per germline, CDR1 SGDLS and CDR2 YYNGEE. The ends were cut back, 4 bases at V and 4 bases at J, with 14 bases in the middle. The CDR3 DNA reads as TGTGCCAGCAGCCGATCGGCAGAGGCCTATGGCTACACCTTC. It is translated as CASSRSAEAYGYTF. Using reference TRBV9 and TRBJ1-2 for the parts outside the CDR3, the full variable domain is DSGVTQTPKHLITATGQRVTLRCSPRSGDLSVYWYQQSLDQGLQFLIQYYNGEERAKGNILERFSAQQFPDLHSELNLSSLELGDSALYFCASSRSAEAYGYTFGSGTRLTVV.

The rearrangement joins TRBV5-6 to TRBJ1-2; D is perhaps TRBD1 (5 bases). The CDR3 runs 14 residues. Trimming shortened V by 0 bases and J by 4 bases, and 10 bases separated the two germline ends. Germline V gives CDR1 SGHDT, CDR2 YYEEEE. CDR3 amino acids: CASSLAGDSYGYTF. DNA for the CDR3: TGTGCCAGCAGCTTGGCTGGGGACTCCTATGGCTACACCTTC.

This chain links TRBV9 with TRBJ2-7, with 10 bases lining up with TRBD2. This CDR3 is 16 amino acids long. Germline assignment: CDR1 SGDLS and CDR2 YYNGEE. J lost 2 bases, V lost 0 bases, and 5 bases had no gene match. Here the CDR3 DNA reads TGTGCCAGCAGCGTAGGTAAAAGCGGGGGGGCCTACGAGCAGTACTTC. Its protein product is CASSVGKSGGAYEQYF.

This clone appeared once. V and J are TRBV9 and TRBJ2-2; no clear D. The CDR3 spans 15 residues. Trimming removed 5 bases at V and 4 bases at J, with 15 bases between. In germline, CDR1 is SGDLS, CDR2 YYNGEE. CDR3 residues: CASRIAESSTGELFF. In DNA, the CDR3 is TGTGCCAGCAGGATAGCCGAGTCGTCCACCGGGGAGCTGTTTTTT.

This chain links TRBV4-1 with TRBJ1-4, with D unresolved. V was clipped by 4 bases and J by 7 bases, with 13 bases between them. There are 14 residues in the CDR3. The V gene's germline CDR1 is MGHRA and CDR2 YSYEKL. CDR3 residues: CASSPRAVREKLFF. The CDR3 DNA reads TGCGCCAGCAGCCCCCGGGCTGTTCGTGAAAAACTGTTTTTT.

This sequence joins TRBV6-1 and TRBJ1-1, with D possibly being TRBD1 (6 bases). Germline CDR1 is MNHNS and CDR2 is SASEGT. Trimming cost V 8 bases and J 5 bases, with 15 bases left between them. CDR3 length: 13 residues. CDR3: CASDPGVGTEAFF. CDR3 in DNA: TGTGCCAGCGATCCAGGGGTTGGGACTGAAGCTTTCTTT.

The V call is TRBV9, the J call TRBJ1-2; D perhaps matches TRBD1 (5 bases). The V end was cut by 0 bases, the J end by 0 bases, with 15 bases between. CDR3 length equals 17 residues. In germline, CDR1 is SGDLS, CDR2 YYNGEE. This CDR3 reads CASSVGVGDGTNYGYTF. DNA of the CDR3: TGTGCCAGCAGCGTAGGTGTCGGGGACGGTACTAACTATGGCTACACCTTC.

The rearrangement uses TRBV7-8 and TRBJ1-1, with D perhaps TRBD1 (6 bases). The CDR3 extends over 13 amino acids. Germline assignment: CDR1 SGHVS and CDR2 FQNEAQ. Trimming took off 4 bases at V and 1 base at J, with 7 bases between the two ends. The CDR3 here is CASSSGQNTEAFF. CDR3 bases: TGTGCCAGCAGCTCGGGACAGAACACTGAAGCTTTCTTT.

The chain carries TRBV30 and TRBJ1-1; no reliable D call. V was trimmed by 0 bases and J by 11 bases, leaving 10 bases between them. Germline values: CDR1 GTSNPN, CDR2 SVGIG (reference sequence). There are 11 residues in the CDR3. The CDR3 nucleotides are TGTGCCTGGAGTGTAAAACTCGGGGCTTTCTTT. Its translation is CAWSVKLGAFF. Looking up the rest from reference TRBV30 and TRBJ1-1 gives the full variable domain: SQTIHQWPATLVQPVGSPLSLECTVEGTSNPNLYWYRQAAGRGLQLLFYSVGIGQISSEVPQNLSASRPQDRQFILSSKKLLLSDSGFYLCAWSVKLGAFFGQGTRLTVV.

The V and J genes are TRBV4-1 and TRBJ1-1; D is uncertain. Germline CDR1 MGHRA, CDR2 YSYEKL. The CDR3 has 13 residues. V shed 4 bases and J shed 1 base, with 7 bases lying between them. The CDR3 DNA follows: TGCGCCAGCAGCCCGACCGGGAACACTGAAGCTTTCTTT. It specifies CASSPTGNTEAFF.

This chain uses TRBV27 with TRBJ1-2; TRBD1 matches at 8 bases. CDR3 size: 13 residues. The V and J ends lost 5 bases and 8 bases, in that order; junction bases with no gene match: 7. Germline lookup yields CDR1 MNHEY and CDR2 SMNVEV (reference sequence). CDR3 DNA: TGTGCCAGCAGTCAGGACAGGGCTCGCGGCTACACCTTC. Amino acid sequence: CASSQDRARGYTF.

This clone was observed a handful of times. The rearrangement links TRBV12-5 to TRBJ2-7; D unresolved. This CDR3 has 14 amino acids. Germline V gene data show CDR1 as LGHNT and CDR2 as FRNRAP. V shed 6 bases and J shed 0 bases, with 12 bases lying between them. The chain's CDR3 is CASGPDGFSYEQYF. DNA of the CDR3: TGTGCTAGTGGACCCGACGGGTTCTCCTACGAGCAGTACTTC.

The rearrangement joins TRBV4-2 to TRBJ1-5; no definite D call. This CDR3 is 17 amino acids long. The V end lost 2 bases, the J end lost 2 bases, and 16 bases lay between the germline ends. The germline V gene encodes CDR1 LGHNA and CDR2 YNFKEQ. CDR3 in DNA: TGTGCCAGCAGCCAAAGAGTTCAGAGACGGGGCAATCAGCCCCAGCATTTT. It is translated as CASSQRVQRRGNQPQHF.

This chain connects TRBV28 to TRBJ2-7; D is ambiguous. The V gene's germline CDR1 is MDHEN and CDR2 SYDVKM. The CDR3 runs 14 residues. The V end was cut by 6 bases, the J end by 2 bases, with 14 bases between. The CDR3 DNA follows: TGTGCCAGCAGCCAAGTTATGCAGACCTACGAGCAGTACTTC. This sequence encodes CASSQVMQTYEQYF.

V usage is TRBV2 and J usage is TRBJ2-5, with D uncertain. CDR3 length: 13 amino acids. Trimming took 2 bases from V and 5 from J, leaving 9 bases between them. The germline V gene encodes CDR1 SNHLY and CDR2 FYNNEI. CDR3 DNA sequence: TGTGCCAGCAGTGAATTATCTTGGGAGACCCAGTACTTC. This translates into CASSELSWETQYF.